A selection of T cell receptor beta chains follows, all from one sample in a study of blood T cell repertoires in COVID-19. TCRdb's table, derived via immunoSEQ multiplex PCR, lists solely in-frame clones and lacks some. The table lists approximately 260,000 clones, roughly nine tenths of them singletons. Sequences were obtained from peripheral blood. The source is a young man with active or convalescent COVID-19. Both conserved end residues are trimmed from each CDR3. Each record gives: V gene, J gene, CDR3 protein.

>TRBV6-6|TRBJ2-3
ASSPQLGRGGDTQY
>TRBV7-9|TRBJ1-3
ASSRTVSGNTIY
>TRBV9|TRBJ2-3
ASSVRVLAGPDTQY
>TRBV9|TRBJ2-1
ASSGALGGVVIAEQF
>TRBV27|TRBJ2-3
ASSLSTSGRDTQY
>TRBV7-6|TRBJ1-2
ASSLEPDTEAYGYT
>TRBV15|TRBJ2-2
ATSPRDRVAGELF
>TRBV7-9|TRBJ2-2
ASSLKGLVPGELF
>TRBV10-1|TRBJ2-2
ASSESLREKNTGELF
>TRBV10-2|TRBJ1-1
ASSEDRWTEAF
>TRBV5-1|TRBJ2-7
ASSLALGGGSYEQY
>TRBV6-6|TRBJ1-1
ASSAQGDTEAF
>TRBV5-1|TRBJ1-6
ASSIRQGWEKSPLH
>TRBV27|TRBJ1-1
ASSLGQGPEAF
>TRBV9|TRBJ1-1
ASSRGTASDTSTEAF
>TRBV7-9|TRBJ2-2
ASSYYRGTNTGELF
>TRBV30|TRBJ2-3
AWKSSTDTQY
>TRBV27|TRBJ2-7
ASSPLGSGDYEQY
>TRBV5-4|TRBJ1-2
ASSLGTGGIYGYT
>TRBV4-1|TRBJ1-2
ASKSSTEIAYGYT
>TRBV30|TRBJ2-3
AWDRGRSPDTQY
>TRBV18|TRBJ2-1
ATMTQGKGEQF
>TRBV13|TRBJ2-5
ASSLLAGRGRETQY
>TRBV14|TRBJ1-2
ASSPFRDRVSHGYT
>TRBV9|TRBJ1-5
ASSVDVMGRSQH
>TRBV28|TRBJ2-3
ASSYPDRADTQY
>TRBV9|TRBJ2-7
ASSYGLAGLGGGEQY
>TRBV30|TRBJ2-7
ACYSSQREQY
>TRBV6-6|TRBJ2-1
ASTDGLAATWRF
>TRBV5-1|TRBJ2-7
ASSFLPDPSSYEQY
>TRBV10-3|TRBJ1-1
AISGFPGQGRTEAF